This record looks at one TCR beta chain sequence and its context. What it binds is not known. The sample belongs to a study of cytomegalovirus exposure and HLA in healthy donors. Findings and caveats of the study: CMV serostatus was the sole immune exposure data available. Using a false discovery rate of 0.05, a later analysis showed that 16,951 TCR beta sequences were associated with HLA alleles.

PCR amplification relied on 60 Vbeta primers (plus 13 Jbeta primers). Clones were sequenced by immunoSEQ multiplex PCR, and TCRdb holds only the in-frame ones, with some missing. Among about 140,000 clones listed, roughly 80% were seen once. The specimen was PBMCs. The clonotype originates from a female donor in good health and CMV-seronegative.

CDR3 amino acids: CASSLSIPGLARKYEQYF. For the CDR3, the DNA is TGTGCCAGCAGTTTATCCATTCCCGGACTAGCCAGGAAGTACGAGCAGTACTTC. V gene TRBV27 combines with J gene TRBJ2-7, with 8 bases aligning to TRBD2. V lost 0 bases to trimming and J lost 4 bases; unmatched junction nucleotides: 14. The germline gives CDR1 MNHEY, CDR2 SMNVEV (reference sequence). The CDR3 is made up of 18 amino acids.